This TCR beta chain was captured by sequencing in a study of T-cell reconstitution after alpha-beta-depleted transplantation in children (dated by TCRdb to 2016 to 2017). About the full investigation: T-cell immune reconstitution after TCRalphabeta/CD19-depleted allogeneic hematopoietic cell transplantation in children was quantitatively tracked in the study by means of TCR repertoire profiling. Overall results and qualifications from the work: In some patients, high TCRbeta diversity at day 60 was attributed to recipient T cells and intrathymic progenitors that had survived conditioning. The apparently early recovery of alphabetaT-cell counts about two months after transplant reportedly depended on only several hundred rapidly expanded clones that came from non-depleted graft cells. Hyperexpanded clone frequencies declined over subsequent months; after one year, T-cell counts and TCRbeta diversity were mostly attributed to newly produced T cells.

This clonotype turned up a few times. Its binding antigen is unknown. No much larger clonotype is one base removed from it; base qualities were not supplied. From its cysteine to its phenylalanine, the CDR3 spans 13 amino acids. Only CDR3 DNA is held: 39 bases, read in frame from base 1. V lost 9 bases and J lost 2 bases; the stretch between them is 13 bases long. In the germline V gene (reference sequence), CDR1 corresponds to LNHDA and CDR2 to SQIVND. The receptor library was made with PCR. Sequencing took place on an Illumina HiSeq 2500. To normalize quantification of the TCRbeta repertoire, the TCR libraries were built with molecular barcoding that relied on unique molecular identifiers. TCRdb handled the public reads itself, with Q25 trimming in fastp and clone calling in MiXCR, and kept productive beta chains. Rows with a matching CDR3 protein are joined into one entry that keeps the most common DNA and genes. This sample comprises roughly 240,000 distinct CDR3 sequences, 6.5% to 10% of them detected only once. The ten largest clonotypes hold under 8% of the sample.

Per the publication, the treatment or condition label means: allogeneic hematopoietic cell transplantation with graft depleted of TCRalphabeta T cells and CD19 B cells. TCRalphabeta/CD19-depleted allogeneic hematopoietic cell grafts were given to the transplant recipients, all of whom were children. The source of this sequence is a male patient younger than 18 who had a stem cell transplant for acute lymphoblastic leukemia, so the T cells may come from the graft donor. This specimen consisted of PBMCs, mostly from graft donor cells, obtained 180 days after TCRalphabeta/CD19-depleted stem cell transplant. The V and J segments used are TRBV19 and TRBJ1-1; the D gene lacks a confident call. The CDR3 region reads CASNPGGNTEAFF. The nucleotides are TGTGCCAGCAATCCAGGAGGTAACACTGAAGCTTTCTTT.